Sequencing of this T cell receptor beta chain was carried out in a study of tumor and adjacent non-tumor tissue in lung cancer. Study-wide findings and caveats: TCR diversity was significantly greater in tumor than normal lung tissue.

Three rounds of nested PCR, following a modified ARM-PCR protocol, produced the TCRbeta library. MiXCR was run by TCRdb on the multiplex PCR reads, yielding one entry per CDR3 protein. The sample contains approximately 110,000 distinct CDR3 sequences, roughly 75% of which appear only once. Germline V gives CDR1 MDHEN, CDR2 SYDVKM. CDR3 length: 14 residues. Note on this clonotype: Its antigen is still unknown. This may be a read error: a much more frequent sequence differs by one nucleotide.

RNA was extracted from bulk tissue without any cell sorting. The rearrangement links TRBV28 to TRBJ2-1; 7 nucleotides align to TRBD1. Material: lung tumor tissue. This receptor was taken from a woman in her sixties with non-small cell lung cancer. In nucleotides, the CDR3 is TGTACCAGCATCTTAGACAGGGTAGTCAATGAGCAGTTCTTC. It translates to CTSILDRVVNEQFF.